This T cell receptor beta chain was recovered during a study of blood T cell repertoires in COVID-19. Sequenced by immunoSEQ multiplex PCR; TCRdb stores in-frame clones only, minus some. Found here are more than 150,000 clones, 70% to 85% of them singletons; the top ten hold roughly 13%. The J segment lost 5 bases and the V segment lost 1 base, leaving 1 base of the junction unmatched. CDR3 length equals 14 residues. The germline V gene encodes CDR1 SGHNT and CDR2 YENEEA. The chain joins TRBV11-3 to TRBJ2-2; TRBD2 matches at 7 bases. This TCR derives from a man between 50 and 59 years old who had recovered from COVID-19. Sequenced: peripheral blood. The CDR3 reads CASSLGSGTGELFF. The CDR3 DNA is TGTGCCAGCAGCTTAGGTAGCGGGACCGGGGAGCTGTTTTTT.